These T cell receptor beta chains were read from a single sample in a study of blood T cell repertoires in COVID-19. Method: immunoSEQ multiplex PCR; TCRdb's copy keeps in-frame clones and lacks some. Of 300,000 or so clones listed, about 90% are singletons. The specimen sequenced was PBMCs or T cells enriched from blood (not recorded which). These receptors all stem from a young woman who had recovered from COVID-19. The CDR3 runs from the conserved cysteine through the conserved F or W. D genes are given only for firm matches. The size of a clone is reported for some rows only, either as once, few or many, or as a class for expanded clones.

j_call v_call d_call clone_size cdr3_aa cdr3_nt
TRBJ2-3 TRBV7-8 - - CASSLGGAWGTDTQYF TGTGCCAGCAGCTTAGGCGGGGCGTGGGGCACAGATACGCAGTATTTT
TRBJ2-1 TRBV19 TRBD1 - CASSTRGQGEFNEQFF TGTGCCAGTAGTACTCGGGGACAGGGGGAGTTCAATGAGCAGTTCTTC
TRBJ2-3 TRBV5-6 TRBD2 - CASSPSGVADTQYF TGTGCCAGCAGCCCTAGCGGGGTAGCAGATACGCAGTATTTT
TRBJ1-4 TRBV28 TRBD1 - CASTTTGSLRATNEKLFF TGTGCCAGCACCACGACAGGGTCCCTTCGTGCAACTAATGAAAAACTGTTTTTT
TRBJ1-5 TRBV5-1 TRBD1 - CASTSGQTHQPQHF TGCGCCAGCACATCGGGACAGACACACCAGCCCCAGCATTTT
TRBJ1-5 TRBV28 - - CASSPPAGSQPQHF TGTGCCAGCAGTCCCCCGGCGGGGTCTCAGCCCCAGCATTTT
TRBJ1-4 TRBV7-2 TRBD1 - CASSAGQGNEKLFF TGTGCCAGCAGCGCAGGACAGGGAAATGAAAAACTGTTTTTT
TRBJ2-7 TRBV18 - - CASSPVAYEQYF TGTGCCAGCTCACCGGTAGCCTACGAGCAGTACTTC
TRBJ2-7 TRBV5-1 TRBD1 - CASSGIPQGSHEQYF TGCGCCAGCAGCGGTATACCACAGGGGAGCCACGAGCAGTACTTC
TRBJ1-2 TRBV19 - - CASSRVDGYTF TGTGCCAGTAGTCGGGTTGATGGCTACACCTTC
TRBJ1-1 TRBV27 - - CASSKGRGKTEAFF TGTGCCAGCTCCAAGGGTCGGGGAAAAACTGAAGCTTTCTTT
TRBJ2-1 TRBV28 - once CASSQGGAEFF TGTGCCAGCAGCCAAGGAGGGGCGGAGTTCTTC
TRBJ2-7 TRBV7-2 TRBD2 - CASSFRGGDEQYF TGTGCCAGCAGCTTCCGGGGGGGAGACGAGCAGTACTTC
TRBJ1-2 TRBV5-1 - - CASRPEGPLSYGYTF TGCGCCAGCAGACCGGAGGGGCCCCTGAGCTATGGCTACACCTTC
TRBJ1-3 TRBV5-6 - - CASSFTGRSGNTIYF TGTGCCAGCAGCTTCACAGGTCGCTCTGGAAACACCATATATTTT
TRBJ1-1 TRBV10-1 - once CASSVGQAGTEAFF TGCGCCAGCAGCGTTGGACAAGCGGGGACTGAAGCTTTCTTT
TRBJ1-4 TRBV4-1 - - CASSRSGQYEKLFF TGCGCCAGCAGCCGATCAGGACAGTACGAAAAACTGTTTTTT
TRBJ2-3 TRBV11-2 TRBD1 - CASSLRGLIGDTQYF TGTGCCAGCAGCTTAAGGGGGCTCATAGGGGATACGCAGTATTTT
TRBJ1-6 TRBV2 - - CASSGPNNSPLHF TGTGCCAGCAGTGGGCCGAATAATTCACCCCTCCACTTT
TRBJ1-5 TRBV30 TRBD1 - CAWGDRGYRQPQHF TGTGCCTGGGGGGACAGGGGGTACCGTCAGCCCCAGCATTTT
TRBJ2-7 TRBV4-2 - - CASSQEALGTYEQYF TGTGCCAGCAGCCAAGAGGCCCTTGGCACCTACGAGCAGTACTTC
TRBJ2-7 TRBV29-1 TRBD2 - CSVEASGGGGAFFQREQYF TGCAGCGTTGAAGCATCGGGGGGAGGAGGGGCCTTTTTTCAGCGCGAGCAGTACTTC
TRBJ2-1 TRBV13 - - CAIRGTGQLYNEQFF TGTGCCATCCGGGGGACTGGGCAGTTATACAATGAGCAGTTCTTC
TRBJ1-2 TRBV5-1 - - CATREFGGANYGYTF TGCGCAACCCGCGAATTTGGAGGGGCTAACTATGGCTACACCTTC
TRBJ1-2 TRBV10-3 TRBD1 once CAISAGQGAGYTF TGTGCCATCAGTGCCGGACAGGGGGCTGGCTACACCTTC
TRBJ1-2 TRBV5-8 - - CASSLERANYGYTF TGTGCCAGCAGCTTGGAGCGGGCTAACTATGGCTACACCTTC
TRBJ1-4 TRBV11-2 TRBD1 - CASSTYRGPKEKLFF TGTGCCAGCAGCACCTACAGGGGGCCTAAAGAAAAACTGTTTTTT
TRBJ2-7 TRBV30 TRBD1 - CALVRTGGYEQYF TGTGCGCTGGTAAGGACAGGGGGCTACGAGCAGTACTTC
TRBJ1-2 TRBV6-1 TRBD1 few CASSEYNGQDGYTF TGTGCCAGCAGTGAATATAACGGACAGGATGGCTACACCTTC
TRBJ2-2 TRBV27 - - CASSPWGLTGELFF TGTGCCAGCAGTCCCTGGGGACTCACCGGGGAGCTGTTTTTT
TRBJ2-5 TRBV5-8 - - CASSTPFGGLQETQYF TGTGCCAGCAGCACGCCTTTTGGGGGGTTGCAAGAGACCCAGTACTTC
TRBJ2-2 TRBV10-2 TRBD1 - CASSEDRGHDTGELFF TGCGCCAGCAGTGAGGACAGGGGGCATGACACCGGGGAGCTGTTTTTT
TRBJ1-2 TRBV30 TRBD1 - CAWRTAGTGRSWGYTF TGTGCCTGGAGGACCGCCGGGACAGGGAGATCCTGGGGCTACACCTTC
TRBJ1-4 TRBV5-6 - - CASSPPGVTNEKLFF TGTGCCAGCAGCCCACCGGGGGTGACTAATGAAAAACTGTTTTTT
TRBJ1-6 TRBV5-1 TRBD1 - CASSAGGTVPHLHF TGCGCCAGCAGCGCTGGGGGGACAGTCCCCCACCTCCACTTT
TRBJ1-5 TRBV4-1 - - CASSHNGGLGQPQHF TGCGCCAGCAGCCATAATGGGGGACTTGGCCAGCCCCAGCATTTT
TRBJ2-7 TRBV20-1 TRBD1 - CSARGQGRKYEQYF TGCAGTGCTCGTGGACAGGGTAGAAAGTACGAGCAGTACTTC
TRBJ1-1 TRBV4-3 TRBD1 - CASSQEDRGWTEAFF TGCGCCAGCAGCCAAGAGGACAGGGGGTGGACTGAAGCTTTCTTT
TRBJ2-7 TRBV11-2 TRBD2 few CASSLLGLGAFF TGTGCCAGCAGCCTACTTGGACTAGGGGCTTTCTTC
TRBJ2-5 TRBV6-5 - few CASSYTQGIGETQYF TGTGCCAGCAGTTACACCCAGGGGATTGGGGAGACCCAGTACTTC
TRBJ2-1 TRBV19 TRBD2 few CASSIARGGSYNEQFF TGTGCCAGTAGTATAGCCCGGGGGGGCTCATACAATGAGCAGTTCTTC
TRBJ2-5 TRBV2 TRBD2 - CASSLASGKTQYF TGTGCCAGCAGTTTGGCCAGCGGGAAGACCCAGTACTTC
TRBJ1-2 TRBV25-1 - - CATLNYGYTF TGTGCCACCCTGAACTATGGCTACACCTTC
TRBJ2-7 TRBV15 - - CATSSADSYEQYF TGTGCCACCAGCAGTGCAGACTCTTACGAGCAGTACTTC
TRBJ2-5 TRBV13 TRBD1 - CASSTLGDRVQETQYF TGTGCCAGCAGCACGTTAGGGGACAGGGTGCAGGAGACCCAGTACTTC
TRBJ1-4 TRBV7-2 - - CASSLQSSGEEKLFF TGTGCCAGCAGCTTACAGTCGTCGGGTGAAGAAAAACTGTTTTTT
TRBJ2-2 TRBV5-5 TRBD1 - CASSRQGANTGELFF TGTGCCAGCAGTAGACAGGGGGCTAACACCGGGGAGCTGTTTTTT
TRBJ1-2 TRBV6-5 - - CASSQTGKYGYTF TGTGCCAGCAGCCAGACAGGAAAATATGGCTACACCTTC
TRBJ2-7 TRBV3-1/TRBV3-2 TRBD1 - CASSPERTGGAYEQYF TGTGCCAGCAGCCCTGAACGGACAGGGGGAGCCTACGAGCAGTACTTC
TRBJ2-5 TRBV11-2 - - CASSQVASQYQETQYF TGTGCCAGCAGCCAGGTGGCCTCCCAGTACCAAGAGACCCAGTACTTC
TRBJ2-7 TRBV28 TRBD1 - CASSLKGARSSYEQYF TGTGCCAGCAGCCTTAAGGGGGCGCGCAGCTCCTACGAGCAGTACTTC
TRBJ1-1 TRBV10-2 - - CASIPTGTNTEAFF TGCGCCAGCATCCCGACAGGAACGAACACTGAAGCTTTCTTT
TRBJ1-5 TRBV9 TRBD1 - CASSVGTGNQPQHF TGTGCCAGCAGCGTAGGGACAGGAAATCAGCCCCAGCATTTT
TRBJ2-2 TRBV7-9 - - CASKATSGPNTGELFF TGTGCCAGCAAGGCGACCAGCGGGCCAAACACCGGGGAGCTGTTTTTT
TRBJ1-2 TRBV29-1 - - CSVEKQGREGYTF TGCAGCGTGGAAAAACAGGGACGGGAAGGCTACACCTTC